Listed here are 30 T cell receptor beta chains from one sample, sequenced in a study of kidney transplant recipient with SARS-CoV-2 infection. TCRdb redid the calling of the reads with MiXCR, one entry per CDR3 protein. The sample contains 200,000 to 300,000 distinct CDR3 sequences, 29% of which appear only once. This sample comprised a blood sample, obtained at baseline and on day 111 from a kidney transplant recipient. The receptors here all came from a male patient aged 25-45 years who had COVID-19 and was a kidney transplant recipient. Some T cells may have originated in the graft donor.

This clonotype was observed a few times. V usage is TRBV6-5 and J usage is TRBJ2-7, with a tentative D call TRBD1 (6 bases). Per germline, CDR1 MNHEY and CDR2 SVGAGI. This CDR3 contains 15 residues. V was trimmed by 6 bases and J by 1 base, leaving 16 bases between them. Here the CDR3 reads CASRYSLDSSYEQYF. The CDR3 DNA reads as TGTGCCAGCAGATATTCGTTGGACAGTTCCTACGAGCAGTACTTC.

This clonotype was recorded at least ten times. The J gene is TRBJ1-2, the V gene TRBV12-5; a weak D match, TRBD1 (5 bases). With 5 bases removed from V and 4 bases from J, the gap between germline ends came to 23 bases. Germline loops: CDR1 LGHNT, CDR2 FRNRAP. CDR3 length equals 17 residues. The CDR3 loop is CASGGKGLQGKTYGYTF. The CDR3 coding sequence is TGTGCTAGTGGTGGCAAGGGTTTGCAGGGAAAGACCTATGGCTACACCTTC.

This clonotype was counted many times. This chain connects TRBV6-8 to TRBJ2-5; the D gene is possibly TRBD2 (7 bases). The ends were cut back, 2 bases at V and 5 bases at J, with 15 bases in the middle. The CDR3 extends over 15 amino acids. Germline V gene lookup returns CDR1 MNHGY and CDR2 SAAAGT. In DNA form, the CDR3 reads TGTGCCAGCAGTTACCTCGGGGGGCGCGGGGAGACCCAGTACTTC. Translating it yields CASSYLGGRGETQYF.

This clonotype was detected once. A much larger clone is a single base away; this may be a read error. The rearrangement uses TRBV20-1 and TRBJ1-2; no definite D call. This CDR3 has 16 residues. CDR1 is DFQATT, CDR2 SNEGSKA, per germline (reference sequence). This CDR3 reads CSAGVMLFRKTYDYTF. The DNA of the CDR3 is TGCAGTGCTGGTGTAATGCTGTTTCGAAAGACCTATGACTACACCTTC.

A word on this clonotype: A junction end diverges from the germline sequence, so it may reflect a read error. The rearrangement links TRBV5-1 to TRBJ1-6, with 8 positions matching TRBD1. The CDR3 loop spans 15 amino acids. Germline assignment: CDR1 SGHRS and CDR2 YFSETQ. The CDR3 loop reads CASSLVTGVNSSLHF. DNA of the CDR3: TGCGCCAGCAGCTTGGTGACAGGGGTTAATTCATCCCTCCACTTT.

This clonotype came up once. Being one base from a much bigger clone, this may be a read error. This chain uses TRBV10-2 with TRBJ1-2, with 11 bases identical to TRBD1. CDR1 is WSHSY and CDR2 is SAAADI in the germline V gene. This CDR3 region has 15 residues. The ends lost 7 bases at V and 8 bases at J; junction bases unmatched: 12. DNA of the CDR3: TGCGCCAGCAATGACGCCGGGACAGGGGGACAAGGCTACACCTTC. Its protein product is CASNDAGTGGQGYTF.

Regarding this clonotype: A read error may be the cause here, since a much bigger clone is one base away. The rearrangement links TRBV6-4 to TRBJ2-1, with 8 bases identical to TRBD2. Unmatched junction bases numbered 11, after V lost 3 bases and J lost 7 bases. CDR1 MRHNA and CDR2 SNTAGT come from the germline V gene. This CDR3 is 16 amino acids long. This CDR3 reads CASSEPAGALRNEQFF. The CDR3 DNA sequence: TGTGCCAGCAGTGAACCAGCGGGAGCTCTACGTAATGAGCAGTTCTTC.

This chain connects TRBV12-3 or TRBV12-4 to TRBJ1-5; 8 bases fit TRBD1. V lost 2 bases and J lost 7; bases outside the gene matches: 4. CDR3 length equals 14 residues. The CDR3 nucleotides are TGTGCCAGCAGTTTATCAGGGGGCGGGCAGCCCCAGCATTTT. This translates into CASSLSGGGQPQHF.

Many counts were recorded for this clonotype. The chain has TRBV6-5 and TRBJ1-2; TRBD1 is a possible D gene (6 bases). CDR1 MNHEY and CDR2 SVGAGI come from the germline V gene. The CDR3 extends over 16 amino acids. V dropped 0 bases and J dropped 2 bases, with 13 bases sitting between them. DNA for the CDR3: TGTGCCAGCAGTTACTCGATTAACAGGGAAAACTATGGCTACACCTTC. Its translation: CASSYSINRENYGYTF.

This clonotype was counted at least ten times. The genes are TRBV3-1 and TRBJ2-2; D uncertain. This CDR3 has 18 amino acids. Trimming took 5 bases from V and 5 from J, leaving 24 bases between them. Looked up from germline, CDR1 is LGHDT and CDR2 is YNNKEL (reference sequence). The CDR3 reads CASSVLCPISGLTGELFF. CDR3 sequence (DNA): TGTGCCAGCAGCGTCCTGTGTCCCATTTCAGGCTTGACCGGGGAGCTGTTTTTT.

This clonotype appeared many times. DNA for the CDR3: TGTGCCAGCAGCTTAGATTCGGTTCAGCCCCAGCATTTT. As protein: CASSLDSVQPQHF. This chain links TRBV11-2 with TRBJ1-5, with unresolved D. V lost 0 bases to trimming and J lost 6 bases, with 6 bases between them. This CDR3 spans 13 amino acids. Germline lookup yields CDR1 SGHAT and CDR2 FQNNGV.

This clonotype came up a few times. The chain combines TRBV5-4 with TRBJ1-2; unclear D gene. V was trimmed by 6 bases and J by 4 bases, leaving 22 bases between them. Germline V gene sequence: CDR1 SGHNT, CDR2 YYREEE (reference sequence). The CDR3 has 16 residues. CDR3 sequence reads: CASIPSVPGKTYGYTF. The CDR3 DNA sequence: TGTGCCAGCATACCATCCGTACCAGGAAAGACCTATGGCTACACCTTC.

With respect to this clonotype: This sequence may be a read error, since a much larger clone differs from it by one base. V usage is TRBV9 and J usage is TRBJ1-2; no reliable D call. Trimming pared 10 bases from V and 4 bases from J, leaving 26 bases between. Germline CDR1 SGDLS, CDR2 YYNGEE. The CDR3 is 16 residues long. CDR3: CAGRVGYSRKTYGYTF. In nucleotides, the CDR3 is TGTGCCGGCCGCGTTGGGTACTCAAGAAAGACCTATGGCTACACCTTC. The full variable domain, in which reference TRBV9 and TRBJ1-2 provide the parts outside the CDR3, is DSGVTQTPKHLITATGQRVTLRCSPRSGDLSVYWYQQSLDQGLQFLIQYYNGEERAKGNILERFSAQQFPDLHSELNLSSLELGDSALYFCAGRVGYSRKTYGYTFGSGTRLTVV.

There are many counts of this clonotype. V is TRBV2 and J is TRBJ2-4, with TRBD1 identical over 7 bases. The CDR3 extends over 15 amino acids. V lost 7 bases to trimming and J lost 0 bases; unmatched junction nucleotides: 6. The germline CDR1 and CDR2 sequences are SNHLY and FYNNEI. The CDR3 DNA follows: TGTGCCAGCAACCTACAGGGGCTAGCCAAAAACATTCAGTACTTC. The encoded protein is CASNLQGLAKNIQYF.

Remarks on this clonotype: An end of the junction differs from the germline gene, which may be a read error. The chain has TRBV12-3 or TRBV12-4 and TRBJ2-7, with TRBD1 matching 7 bases. The CDR3 totals 13 residues. In DNA, the CDR3 is TGTGCCAACAGTCCTGACAGGGTTAACGAGCAGTACTTC. Translation: CANSPDRVNEQYF.

This clonotype was counted many times. The J gene is TRBJ1-2, the V gene TRBV10-2, with D hard to call. Germline CDR1 and CDR2: WSHSY and SAAADI. Trimming shortened V by 4 bases and J by 4 bases, and 22 bases separated the two germline ends. The CDR3 has 17 residues. The CDR3 region has the DNA TGCGCCAGCAGTGGGGGATCCACTTCTAGAAAGACCTATGGCTACACCTTC. Translated, it gives CASSGGSTSRKTYGYTF.

This chain connects TRBV7-9 to TRBJ2-1; 9 bases align to TRBD2. The germline V gene has CDR1 SEHNR and CDR2 FQNEAQ (reference sequence). Germline trimming cut 5 bases from V and 0 bases from J; bases unmatched to any gene: 8. There are 17 residues in the CDR3. This CDR3 reads CASSPRTSASSYNEQFF. CDR3 nucleotides: TGTGCCAGCAGCCCCCGGACTAGCGCGAGCTCCTACAATGAGCAGTTCTTC.

This clonotype was detected ten times or more. The chain joins TRBV3-1 to TRBJ1-1; D not resolved. This CDR3 comprises 17 residues. Trimming stripped 3 bases from V and 4 bases from J, with 21 bases between. Germline-derived CDR1 and CDR2 are LGHDT and YNNKEL (reference sequence). As DNA, the CDR3 is TGTGCCAGCAGCCAGGTGTTTCCCATTTCAATTCGCACTGAAGCTTTCTTT. Translation gives CASSQVFPISIRTEAFF.

This clonotype was counted ten times or more. The genes are TRBV5-3 and TRBJ1-2; no reliable D call. TRBV5-3 is an ORF for which the function is uncertain. The germline V and J ends were trimmed by 7 bases and 4 bases, with 23 bases remaining between them. CDR3 size: 16 residues. The CDR3 bases are TGTGCCAGATCTTACGAAGTGGTGAGAAAGACCTATGGCTACACCTTC. This translates into CARSYEVVRKTYGYTF.

This clonotype was detected ten times or more. The chain uses TRBV20-1 and TRBJ2-7; 8 nucleotides line up with TRBD2. The germline V gene encodes CDR1 DFQATT and CDR2 SNEGSKA (reference sequence). The CDR3 sequence is 13 residues long. V shed 1 base, J shed 4 bases, and the junction held 3 bases outside the gene matches. This CDR3 is CSARAGGEYEQYV. The CDR3 DNA is TGCAGTGCTAGAGCGGGAGGGGAATACGAGCAGTACGTC.

In its sample, this clonotype was seen many times. The chain uses TRBV3-1 and TRBJ2-2; D uncertain. In germline, CDR1 is LGHDT, CDR2 YNNKEL (reference sequence). The CDR3 runs to 18 residues. V was pared by 5 bases and J by 5 bases, with 24 bases between. DNA for the CDR3: TGTGCCAGCAGCGTATGCTCTCCCATTTCAGGCTTGACCGGGGAGCTGTTTTTT. This codes for CASSVCSPISGLTGELFF.

This clonotype was detected ten times or more. The rearrangement uses TRBV7-3 and TRBJ1-5, with D uncertain. The ends were cut back, 1 base at V and 5 bases at J, with 9 bases in the middle. The CDR3 sequence is 14 residues long. Looked up from germline, CDR1 is SGHTA and CDR2 is FQGTGA. CDR3 sequence: CASSLKCADQPQHF. DNA of the CDR3: TGTGCCAGCAGCTTAAAATGCGCGGATCAGCCCCAGCATTTT.

Ten or more counts support this clonotype. The J gene is TRBJ1-2, the V gene TRBV7-9, with unresolved D. CDR3 length equals 15 residues. Per the germline V gene, CDR1 is SEHNR and CDR2 is FQNEAQ (reference sequence). The V end was cut by 2 bases, the J end by 8 bases, with 18 bases between. The CDR3, as DNA: TGTGCCAGCAGCTTAACCCAGGCTTCCGCGGGGGGCTACACCTTC. Its protein is CASSLTQASAGGYTF.

This clonotype was counted at least ten times. The V gene is TRBV6-5, the J gene TRBJ2-3, with 10 bases matching TRBD1. CDR3 size: 14 residues. The V gene end was trimmed by 6 bases and the J gene end by 4 bases; junction bases not matched to a gene: 4. Germline values: CDR1 MNHEY, CDR2 SVGAGI. The CDR3 protein is CASSLTGGPDTQYF. CDR3 in DNA: TGTGCCAGCAGCCTGACAGGGGGCCCAGATACGCAGTATTTT.

This clonotype appeared many times. V and J are TRBV27 and TRBJ2-3; possibly TRBD2 for D (6 bases). Germline V gene data show CDR1 as MNHEY and CDR2 as SMNVEV (reference sequence). V lost 4 bases and J 4 bases, leaving 15 bases between the germline ends. The CDR3 consists of 15 residues. CDR3 in DNA: TGTGCCAGCAGTTCCCTCGGGGGAAGCCCAGATACGCAGTATTTT. It encodes CASSSLGGSPDTQYF.

This clonotype was detected ten times or more. The chain has TRBV18 and TRBJ2-2; 9 nucleotides align to TRBD2. The V segment lost 3 bases and the J segment 2 bases; nucleotides outside the gene matches: 4. In germline, CDR1 is KGHSH, CDR2 LQKENI. The CDR3 extends over 16 amino acids. CDR3 nucleotides: TGTGCCAGCTCACCCAGGGGACTAGCTAACACCGGGGAGCTGTTTTTT. Its translation: CASSPRGLANTGELFF.

This clonotype was counted at least ten times. J is TRBJ1-6 and V is TRBV6-5; perhaps TRBD1 as D (5 bases). The CDR3 loop spans 14 amino acids. The V end was cut by 6 bases, the J end by 11 bases, with 17 bases between. Germline V gene lookup returns CDR1 MNHEY and CDR2 SVGAGI. The CDR3 loop reads CASRTGTEIPPLHF. The CDR3 DNA is TGTGCCAGCAGGACCGGGACCGAGATCCCACCCCTCCACTTT.

This clonotype was detected ten times or more. The rearrangement links TRBV9 to TRBJ1-2; no clear D gene. The V gene lost 7 bases and the J gene lost 4 bases, with 23 bases spanning the gap. CDR1 SGDLS and CDR2 YYNGEE come from the germline V gene. This CDR3 is 16 amino acids long. The CDR3 reads CASPYQYSRKTYGYTF. The CDR3 DNA reads as TGTGCCAGCCCATACCAGTACTCAAGAAAGACCTATGGCTACACCTTC.

The table lists this clonotype with many counts. The gene calls are TRBV12-2 and TRBJ1-2. TRBV12-2 is termed a pseudogene. The CDR3 spans 17 residues. CDR3 nucleotides: TGTGCAAGTCGCATTTACACGACTCCACGAAAGACCTATGGCTACACCTTC. Protein: CASRIYTTPRKTYGYTF.

In the case of this clonotype: This sequence may be a read error, since a much larger clone differs from it by one base. CDR3 nucleotide sequence: TGTGCCAGCAGCTCTCAAGACAGGGGGCGGGACACTGAAGCTTTCTTT. Encoded protein: CASSSQDRGRDTEAFF. This sequence joins TRBV5-6 and TRBJ1-1, with 10 bases matching TRBD1. Looked up from germline, CDR1 is SGHDT and CDR2 is YYEEEE. Trimming cost V 3 bases and J 3 bases; bases outside gene matches: 8. The CDR3 consists of 16 residues.